A selection of T cell receptor beta chains follows, all from one sample in a study of T cell responses to AZD1222 COVID-19 vaccine. The method was immunoSEQ multiplex PCR; TCRdb's version includes in-frame clones alone and lacks a portion of them. The data show more than 140,000 clones, 88% seen once. The sample in question was peripheral blood, obtained on day 0 of MenACWY control vaccination. These receptors were collected from an adult in good health. Both conserved end residues are part of each CDR3. D genes are given only for firm matches. Rows may omit the clone size; those that give it use once, few, many or a size class.

d_call: TRBD1
j_call: TRBJ1-3
v_call: TRBV7-2
clone_size: NA
cdr3_nt: TGTGCCAGCAGCTTAAGGGGACAGGCTGGAAACACCATATATTTT
cdr3_aa: CASSLRGQAGNTIYF

d_call: NA
j_call: TRBJ1-3
v_call: TRBV5-6
clone_size: NA
cdr3_nt: TGTGCCAGCAGCACTAGGGTTACGGCCTTCGGAAACACCATATATTTT
cdr3_aa: CASSTRVTAFGNTIYF

d_call: NA
j_call: TRBJ2-3
v_call: TRBV11-3
clone_size: NA
cdr3_nt: TGTGCCAGCAGCCCACACGATGACTGGGATACGCAGTATTTT
cdr3_aa: CASSPHDDWDTQYF

d_call: NA
j_call: TRBJ2-3
v_call: TRBV7-9
clone_size: NA
cdr3_nt: TGTGCCAGCAGCTCTGGACTCCGTGCGGGTACGCAGTATTTT
cdr3_aa: CASSSGLRAGTQYF

d_call: NA
j_call: TRBJ2-1
v_call: TRBV4-2
clone_size: NA
cdr3_nt: TGTGCCAGCAGCCAAGCCGGGGGCTCCTACAATGAGCAGTTCTTC
cdr3_aa: CASSQAGGSYNEQFF

d_call: TRBD2
j_call: TRBJ2-1
v_call: TRBV24-1
clone_size: NA
cdr3_nt: TGTGCCACCAGTGATTGGGGGAGGACTAGCGGGAACTCCTACAATGAGCAGTTCTTC
cdr3_aa: CATSDWGRTSGNSYNEQFF

d_call: NA
j_call: TRBJ1-4
v_call: TRBV4-1
clone_size: NA
cdr3_nt: TGCGCCAGCAGCCACAGGGGTCCTAATGAAAAACTGTTTTTT
cdr3_aa: CASSHRGPNEKLFF

d_call: TRBD2
j_call: TRBJ2-5
v_call: TRBV7-7
clone_size: NA
cdr3_nt: TGTGCTAGCAGCTTAGATCTAGCGGGAGTAGAGACCCAGTACTTC
cdr3_aa: CASSLDLAGVETQYF

d_call: NA
j_call: TRBJ1-5
v_call: TRBV11-3
clone_size: NA
cdr3_nt: TGTGCCAGCAGCCCCCTCGTCTCGGGGGGCAATCAGCCCCAGCATTTT
cdr3_aa: CASSPLVSGGNQPQHF

d_call: TRBD2
j_call: TRBJ2-7
v_call: TRBV5-4
clone_size: few
cdr3_nt: TGTGCCAGCAGCTTGGCCTTTGGCGGGAGCTCCTACGAGCAGTACTTC
cdr3_aa: CASSLAFGGSSYEQYF

d_call: TRBD1
j_call: TRBJ1-1
v_call: TRBV18
clone_size: once
cdr3_nt: TGTGCCAGCTCACCAAAGGGACAGGGGGACACTGAAGCTTTCTTT
cdr3_aa: CASSPKGQGDTEAFF

d_call: NA
j_call: TRBJ1-2
v_call: TRBV27
clone_size: NA
cdr3_nt: TGTGCCAGCAGTTTAACAGCCAGTAACTATGGCTACACCTTC
cdr3_aa: CASSLTASNYGYTF

d_call: TRBD2
j_call: TRBJ2-1
v_call: TRBV11-3
clone_size: NA
cdr3_nt: TGTGCCAGCAGCTTAGACAGGGAGGGTGAGCAGTTCTTC
cdr3_aa: CASSLDREGEQFF

d_call: NA
j_call: TRBJ2-1
v_call: TRBV11-2
clone_size: NA
cdr3_nt: TGTGCCAGCAGCTTTTCAGGCTCCTACAATGAGCAGTTCTTC
cdr3_aa: CASSFSGSYNEQFF

d_call: NA
j_call: TRBJ2-7
v_call: TRBV7-9
clone_size: few
cdr3_nt: TGTGCCAGCAGCTCGGAGGGTTACGAGCAGTACTTC
cdr3_aa: CASSSEGYEQYF

d_call: NA
j_call: TRBJ1-1
v_call: TRBV5-1
clone_size: NA
cdr3_nt: TGCGCCAGCAGCCCTTCGGTCGGGTCCTCCACTGAAGCTTTCTTT
cdr3_aa: CASSPSVGSSTEAFF

d_call: TRBD2
j_call: TRBJ2-1
v_call: TRBV9
clone_size: NA
cdr3_nt: TGTGCCAGCAGCGTACTAGCGGGCCCCACCTCCTACAATGAGCAGTTCTTC
cdr3_aa: CASSVLAGPTSYNEQFF

d_call: NA
j_call: TRBJ2-5
v_call: TRBV3-1/TRBV3-2
clone_size: NA
cdr3_nt: TGTGCCAGCAGCCAAGACGGGTGGGTGGACCGAGACCCGTACCAAGAGACCCAGTACTTC
cdr3_aa: CASSQDGWVDRDPYQETQYF

d_call: NA
j_call: TRBJ2-2
v_call: TRBV7-3
clone_size: once
cdr3_nt: TGTGCCAGCAGCTTAGCAGAGAACACCGGGGAGCTGTTTTTT
cdr3_aa: CASSLAENTGELFF

d_call: NA
j_call: TRBJ2-7
v_call: TRBV28
clone_size: NA
cdr3_nt: TGTGCCAGCAGTTGGCCCTCCTACGAGCAGTACTTC
cdr3_aa: CASSWPSYEQYF

d_call: NA
j_call: TRBJ1-4
v_call: TRBV4-1
clone_size: NA
cdr3_nt: TGCGCCAGCAGCCAAACGGACGGTAAACTGTTTTTT
cdr3_aa: CASSQTDGKLFF

d_call: NA
j_call: TRBJ1-1
v_call: TRBV27
clone_size: NA
cdr3_nt: TGTGCCAGCAGTCCGACGAGGAACACTGAAGCTTTCTTT
cdr3_aa: CASSPTRNTEAFF

d_call: TRBD2
j_call: TRBJ2-1
v_call: TRBV24-1
clone_size: NA
cdr3_nt: TGTGCCACCAGTGAGAACCCCCTAGCGGGAGGGCGTTACAATGAGCAGTTCTTC
cdr3_aa: CATSENPLAGGRYNEQFF

d_call: TRBD1
j_call: TRBJ1-4
v_call: TRBV5-6
clone_size: NA
cdr3_nt: TGTGCCAGCAGCCAAAGGGGGCTCGGTGAAAAACTGTTTTTT
cdr3_aa: CASSQRGLGEKLFF

d_call: NA
j_call: TRBJ1-1
v_call: TRBV5-5
clone_size: few
cdr3_nt: TGTGCCAGCAGAGGCGCGGGAAGTGAAGCTTTCTTT
cdr3_aa: CASRGAGSEAFF

d_call: NA
j_call: TRBJ2-1
v_call: TRBV5-1
clone_size: once
cdr3_nt: TGCGCCAGCAGCTTGGAATTAGTTGGTGAGCAGTTCTTC
cdr3_aa: CASSLELVGEQFF

d_call: NA
j_call: TRBJ1-2
v_call: TRBV6-5
clone_size: NA
cdr3_nt: TGTGCCAGCAGTTACGAGCAAGGGAGCTATGGCTACACCTTC
cdr3_aa: CASSYEQGSYGYTF

d_call: NA
j_call: TRBJ2-1
v_call: TRBV20-1
clone_size: few
cdr3_nt: TGCAGTGTTCAGGGAAATGAGCAGTTCTTC
cdr3_aa: CSVQGNEQFF

d_call: TRBD2
j_call: TRBJ2-1
v_call: TRBV3-1/TRBV3-2
clone_size: NA
cdr3_nt: TGTGCCAGCAGCCAAGATGAGTCTAGCGGGAGGCAGCAGTTCTTC
cdr3_aa: CASSQDESSGRQQFF

d_call: NA
j_call: TRBJ1-5
v_call: TRBV6-6
clone_size: few
cdr3_nt: TGTGCCAGCAGTCTCCCCCCTAGCAATCAGCCCCAGCATTTT
cdr3_aa: CASSLPPSNQPQHF

d_call: NA
j_call: TRBJ1-1
v_call: TRBV5-5
clone_size: NA
cdr3_nt: TGTGCCAGCAGCTTGGGCGGGGGCGTGAACACTGAAGCTTTCTTT
cdr3_aa: CASSLGGGVNTEAFF

d_call: TRBD1
j_call: TRBJ1-4
v_call: TRBV25-1
clone_size: NA
cdr3_nt: TGTGCCAGCAGGGCCGGGACAGGGAAATCTAATGAAAAACTGTTTTTT
cdr3_aa: CASRAGTGKSNEKLFF

d_call: TRBD1
j_call: TRBJ1-1
v_call: TRBV7-6
clone_size: once
cdr3_nt: TGTGCCAGCAGCTCGCCACAGGGGGCTGAGGAAGCTTTCTTT
cdr3_aa: CASSSPQGAEEAFF

d_call: NA
j_call: TRBJ2-1
v_call: TRBV6-2/TRBV6-3
clone_size: NA
cdr3_nt: TGTGCCAGCAGTTACAACTCATTGGGGGACAATGAGCAGTTCTTC
cdr3_aa: CASSYNSLGDNEQFF

d_call: NA
j_call: TRBJ1-3
v_call: TRBV6-6
clone_size: NA
cdr3_nt: TGTGCCAGCAGTCCATTCTCTGGAAACACCATATATTTT
cdr3_aa: CASSPFSGNTIYF

d_call: TRBD1
j_call: TRBJ1-2
v_call: TRBV27
clone_size: NA
cdr3_nt: TGTGCCAGCAGCCCGGCAGGGGGGGACTATGGCTACACCTTC
cdr3_aa: CASSPAGGDYGYTF

d_call: TRBD1
j_call: TRBJ1-1
v_call: TRBV5-4
clone_size: few
cdr3_nt: TGTGCCAGCAGCATAGCAGGGGGCATGAACACTGAAGCTTTCTTT
cdr3_aa: CASSIAGGMNTEAFF

d_call: TRBD2
j_call: TRBJ2-5
v_call: TRBV5-1
clone_size: NA
cdr3_nt: TGCGCCAGCAGCTCTTCTAGCGGGAGTGAGGAGACCCAGTACTTC
cdr3_aa: CASSSSSGSEETQYF

d_call: TRBD2
j_call: TRBJ2-5
v_call: TRBV6-5
clone_size: NA
cdr3_nt: TGTGCCAGCAGCCGCCGGGGGGGAGGATTTGAGACCCAGTACTTC
cdr3_aa: CASSRRGGGFETQYF

d_call: NA
j_call: TRBJ1-2
v_call: TRBV29-1
clone_size: NA
cdr3_nt: TGCAGCGTTGTAGGGGCCAACTATGGCTACACCTTC
cdr3_aa: CSVVGANYGYTF

d_call: NA
j_call: TRBJ1-1
v_call: TRBV20-1
clone_size: NA
cdr3_nt: TGCAGTGCTAGTGCGGGGAGAGGGGGCACTGAAGCTTTCTTT
cdr3_aa: CSASAGRGGTEAFF

d_call: TRBD2
j_call: TRBJ2-3
v_call: TRBV7-9
clone_size: NA
cdr3_nt: TGTGCCAGCAGCTTAGGACTAGCGGGAGTGGTAACAGATACGCAGTATTTT
cdr3_aa: CASSLGLAGVVTDTQYF

d_call: NA
j_call: TRBJ2-5
v_call: TRBV5-5
clone_size: NA
cdr3_nt: TGTGCCAGCAGCTCGGCCCGGTTACTAAAAGAGACCCAGTACTTC
cdr3_aa: CASSSARLLKETQYF

d_call: NA
j_call: TRBJ1-4
v_call: TRBV2
clone_size: NA
cdr3_nt: TGTGCCAGCTTTAAGGGCTTTGGTGAAAAACTGTTTTTT
cdr3_aa: CASFKGFGEKLFF

d_call: NA
j_call: TRBJ1-5
v_call: TRBV6-5
clone_size: NA
cdr3_nt: TGTGCCAGCAACTTGGGACAAGGAGGCAATCAGCCCCAGCATTTT
cdr3_aa: CASNLGQGGNQPQHF